This record covers a single TCR beta chain. Time point of the sample: newly diagnosed GD, antithyroid drugs for less than 3 months. The TCR library was prepared using RNA isolated from PBMCs. To make TCR beta libraries, researchers used iRepertoire HTBI primers and Arm-PCR of CDR3 regions. TCRdb ran MiXCR on the multiplex PCR reads and lists one entry per CDR3 protein. The sample contains about 420,000 distinct CDR3 sequences, roughly 17% of which appear only once. The source of the sample is a study of regulatory T cells in long-lasting Graves disease. Germline CDR1 and CDR2: MNHEY and SVGEGT. The CDR3 has 18 amino acids. Trimming took off 0 bases at V and 1 base at J, with 18 bases between the two ends. The same sample was also studied in work on T cells in Graves' hyperthyroidism and ophthalmopathy.

The specimen comprised peripheral blood mononuclear cells (PBMCs), sampled at new diagnosis, from a patient treated with antithyroid drugs. The chain carries TRBV6-2 or TRBV6-3 and TRBJ1-1; D gene uncertain. The clonotype originates from a woman aged 18-30 years with Graves disease. The CDR3 loop reads CASSYSRDFPLSNTEAFF. CDR3 bases: TGTGCCAGCAGTTACTCTAGAGACTTCCCCCTCTCGAACACTGAAGCTTTCTTT.